This T cell receptor beta chain was sequenced during a study of blood T cell repertoires in COVID-19 (dated by TCRdb to 2020 to 2021). Concerning the study at large: The collaborator samples originated in the United States, Italy and Spain and spanned the acute and convalescent phases of COVID-19. The material from the prospective study consisted of cDNA or gDNA derived from T cells, B-cell-depleted T cells, or PBMCs. The dataset comprised deeply sampled blood TCRbeta repertoires from subjects exposed to, actively infected with, or recovered from COVID-19. The repertoires were released in a freely available public database intended as a resource for research on the immune response to SARS-CoV-2. Samples came from the ongoing ImmuneRACE study (first 160 participants) plus 1,254 subjects from 6 global collaborators. Sample metadata almost always included a de-identified subject ID, COVID-19 status, age in years and sex. HLA class I and class II types, where available, came from metadata supplied by the sample provider rather than from assay-based typing. Broad study findings and their caveats: Clinical and demographic metadata were provided uncurated, with the amount varying by source and participant.

In Seattle, one collaborating source enrolled patients while the infection was active and tracked those patients longitudinally over the course of disease. Collaborating institutions collected whole blood in K2EDTA tubes following their own protocols. For TCRbeta analysis, collaborators shipped samples in one of three forms: frozen whole blood, isolated PBMCs, or DNA extracted from either of those sample types. With regard to this clone: No antigen is known for it. No qualities accompany the bases; no much larger clone lies one base away.

The immunoSEQ Assay, a bias-controlled multiplex PCR, was used to amplify TCRbeta CDR3 regions from genomic DNA. The paper's data handling went like this. Within the assay, amplification of reference gene primers was used to estimate how many nucleated cells each sample contained. To quantify the absolute abundance of each unique TCRbeta CDR3 rearrangement, sequence reads were collapsed and filtered. Productive Simpson clonality was computed per sample as the square root of Simpson's diversity index over productive rearrangements. TCRdb provides this immuneACCESS table in a form limited to in-frame rearrangements. Some clones are lacking; in checked studies, under half of them reflect an unresolved V gene, and why the rest are absent is not known. The D gene and trimming were derived from the DNA, and the V and J assignments and clone size from that table. Present in this sample are around 300,000 clones, approximately 86% of which were seen just once. The ten top clones hold roughly 13% of the sample.

The CDR3 has 14 amino acids, counting the end cysteine and phenylalanine. This entry keeps only the CDR3 DNA: 42 bases, framed from base 1. Based on the germline V gene (reference sequence), the CDR1 and CDR2 sequences are LNHDA and SQIVND. At the junction V is shortened by 9 bases and J by 10 bases; bases outside the gene matches: 11. This chain is built from TRBV19 and TRBJ2-1; 11 central bases correspond to TRBD2. The receptor's source is a woman aged 70-85 years with COVID-19, enrolled during active disease. Sequencing was carried out using peripheral blood. The nucleotide sequence is given as TGTGCCAGCTCGCCTGGATTAGCGGGGGGGGAGCAGTTCTTC. Protein translation: CASSPGLAGGEQFF.